What follows is one T cell receptor (beta chain) and its context. The sample comes from a study of technical replicates of blood from a few donors. V shed 1 base and J 7 bases; nucleotides not matched to a gene: 10. Germline V gene data show CDR1 as SGHVS and CDR2 as FNYEAQ. There are 16 residues in the CDR3. Only in-frame clones appear in the TCRdb table, and some are missing; sequencing was by immunoSEQ multiplex PCR. The repertoire holds fewer than 90,000 clones, with 89% as singletons. The TCR comes from a human donor in good health. The rearrangement joins TRBV7-6 to TRBJ1-5, with 7 bases identical to TRBD1. The sample was T cells isolated from PBMCs. The CDR3, as DNA: TGTGCCAGCAGCTTAGGATTAGGGGGCGCTTACCAGCCCCAGCATTTT. Its protein product is CASSLGLGGAYQPQHF.